The 29 T cell receptor beta chains presented below share a single source sample, sequenced in a study of vaccination effects on CD4 cells after COVID-19. Expansion of antigen-specific CD4+ T cells with viral peptide pools was carried out by the ViraFEST assay before sequencing. The culture ran for nine to ten days, and then CD4+ T cells were isolated. Two doses of BNT162b2 or mRNA-1273 vaccine were administered to participants. No antigen has been identified for these receptors. The protocol was immunoSEQ multiplex PCR, while the TCRdb copy is restricted to in-frame clones and leaves out a portion. Among under 40,000 clones listed, 70% to 85% were seen once. The material was CD4+ T cells from PBMCs cultured with HCoV-NL63 spike peptides, obtained after COVID-19 vaccination. The receptors were sampled from a human donor who received a COVID-19 vaccine. Some clones in this sample may be carry-over from other donors' samples.

The chain combines TRBV5-1 with TRBJ1-1; D unresolved. The CDR3 runs 13 residues. The germline V gene encodes CDR1 SGHRS and CDR2 YFSETQ. Deletions cut 4 bases from V and 4 bases from J, with 11 bases between. CDR3 DNA: TGCGCCAGCAGCCCCGGTTTGAGCACTGAAGCTTTCTTT. This sequence encodes CASSPGLSTEAFF.

The V and J genes are TRBV6-6 and TRBJ2-7; no definite D call. The germline gives CDR1 MNHNY, CDR2 SVGAGI (reference sequence). Trimming took off 6 bases at V and 0 bases at J, with 15 bases between the two ends. This CDR3 region has 15 residues. This CDR3 is CASSLDGQNSYEQYV. In DNA, the CDR3 is TGTGCCAGCAGCTTGGACGGCCAAAACTCCTACGAGCAGTACGTC.

The rearrangement links TRBV28 to TRBJ1-1, with 9 positions matching TRBD1. The V segment lost 7 bases and the J segment 4 bases; nucleotides outside the gene matches: 22. This CDR3 region has 19 residues. Germline V gene data show CDR1 as MDHEN and CDR2 as SYDVKM. CDR3 residues: CASTPDRGQIRTRGTEAFF. The CDR3 DNA follows: TGTGCCAGCACCCCGGACAGGGGACAGATTCGGACTCGGGGCACTGAAGCTTTCTTT. Combining the CDR3 with reference TRBV28 and TRBJ1-1 gives the whole variable domain DVKVTQSSRYLVKRTGEKVFLECVQDMDHENMFWYRQDPGLGLRLIYFSYDVKMKEKGDIPEGYSVSREKKERFSLILESASTNQTSMYLCASTPDRGQIRTRGTEAFFGQGTRLTVV.

The rearrangement uses TRBV5-1 and TRBJ1-1; D is unresolved. V was cut by 0 bases and J by 1 base, with 13 bases left in between. Looked up from germline, CDR1 is SGHRS and CDR2 is YFSETQ. This CDR3 comprises 16 residues. CDR3 in amino acids: CASSLGYVQANTEAFF. In DNA, the CDR3 is TGCGCCAGCAGCTTGGGCTATGTGCAGGCGAACACTGAAGCTTTCTTT.

The V call is TRBV10-3, the J call TRBJ1-4; TRBD1 might be the D (5 bases). Trimming took 2 bases from V and 14 from J, leaving 27 bases between them. CDR3 length equals 17 residues. Germline CDR1 ENHRY, CDR2 SYGVKD. CDR3 DNA: TGTGCCATCAGTGAGATGGGGGGAGGAAGAACAATGAAAAGGCTGTTTTTT. The encoded protein is CAISEMGGGRTMKRLFF.

The V gene is TRBV19, the J gene TRBJ1-1, with D hard to call. CDR1 is LNHDA and CDR2 is SQIVND in the germline V gene (reference sequence). With 7 bases removed from V and 7 bases from J, the gap between germline ends came to 13 bases. This CDR3 region has 12 residues. CDR3 coding DNA: TGTGCCAGTACCCCGGGCGGGATTGAAGCTTTCTTT. Translating it yields CASTPGGIEAFF.

The V call is TRBV3-1 (or the pseudogene TRBV3-2), the J call TRBJ2-3; the D call may be TRBD1 or TRBD2 (5 bases each). Trimming removed 4 bases from V and 6 bases from J, with 14 bases in between. Looked up from germline, CDR1 is LGHDT and CDR2 is YNNKEL (reference sequence). The CDR3 is made up of 14 amino acids. CDR3 region: CASSPGTTADTQYF. In nucleotides, the CDR3 is TGTGCCAGCAGCCCCGGGACCACAGCTGATACGCAGTATTTT.

A few counts support this clone. The gene calls are TRBV18 and TRBJ2-2; TRBD2 is a possible D gene (6 bases). This CDR3 is 15 amino acids long. The germline V and J ends were trimmed by 3 bases and 0 bases, with 8 bases remaining between them. Germline CDR1 and CDR2: KGHSH and LQKENI. The CDR3 is CASSPRGANTGELFF. The CDR3 DNA follows: TGTGCCAGCTCACCGCGGGGTGCGAACACCGGGGAGCTGTTTTTT.

The chain carries TRBV5-1 and TRBJ2-1, with D possibly being TRBD1 (6 bases). Per the germline V gene, CDR1 is SGHRS and CDR2 is YFSETQ. With 4 bases removed from V and 6 bases from J, the gap between germline ends came to 14 bases. CDR3 length: 14 amino acids. CDR3 coding DNA: TGCGCCAGCAGCCGGCGAACAGGGTCCAATGAGCAGTTCTTC. Amino acid sequence: CASSRRTGSNEQFF.

The chain is built from TRBV12-3 or TRBV12-4 and TRBJ1-3; D gene unclear. Between the trimmed V and J ends, which lost 5 bases and 2 bases, there was a span of 4 bases. The CDR3 is made up of 12 amino acids. The CDR3 coding sequence is TGTGCCAGCAGTCCTACTGGAAACACCATATATTTT. It translates to CASSPTGNTIYF.

The chain is built from TRBV18 and TRBJ1-3; a possible D gene is TRBD1 (6 bases). Trimming pared 3 bases from V and 1 base from J, leaving 13 bases between. CDR1 is KGHSH, CDR2 LQKENI, per germline. CDR3 length equals 16 residues. The CDR3 DNA reads as TGTGCCAGCTCACCCAATACAGGGTCATCTGGAAACACCATATATTTT. Translating it yields CASSPNTGSSGNTIYF. Based on the CDR3 plus reference TRBV18 and TRBJ1-3, the full variable domain is NAGVMQNPRHLVRRRGQEARLRCSPMKGHSHVYWYRQLPEEGLKFMVYLQKENIIDESGMPKERFSAEFPKEGPSILRIQQVVRGDSAAYFCASSPNTGSSGNTIYFGEGSWLTVV.

The chain employs TRBV19 and TRBJ1-6; 7 bases line up with TRBD1. This CDR3 is 15 amino acids long. Losses at the gene ends were 10 bases for V and 8 bases for J; bases not matched to a gene: 14. The germline V gene has CDR1 LNHDA and CDR2 SQIVND (reference sequence). CDR3 coding DNA: TGTGCCACACGTAAAGCAGGGGGAAACCATTCACCCCTCCACTTT. Its translation: CATRKAGGNHSPLHF.

A few counts support this clone. The CDR3 reads CASTDKYEQYV. For the CDR3, the DNA is TGTGCCAGCACCGATAAGTACGAGCAGTACGTC. The chain is built from TRBV2 and TRBJ2-7; no clear D. V lost 7 bases to trimming and J lost 4 bases, with 8 bases between them. Germline loops: CDR1 SNHLY, CDR2 FYNNEI. This CDR3 region has 11 residues.

The chain recombines TRBV3-1 (or the pseudogene TRBV3-2) with TRBJ2-1; D is unresolved. The V gene lost 8 bases and the J gene lost 3 bases, with 8 bases spanning the gap. Per the germline V gene, CDR1 is LGHDT and CDR2 is YNNKEL (reference sequence). This CDR3 contains 12 residues. The CDR3 protein is CASSRSYNEQFF. The CDR3 nucleotides read TGTGCCAGCTCGCGGAGCTACAATGAGCAGTTCTTC.

This rearrangement joins TRBV9 to TRBJ1-5; D remains ambiguous. Germline V CDR1 and CDR2: SGDLS, YYNGEE. There are 13 residues in the CDR3. V was cut by 4 bases and J by 9 bases, with 14 bases left in between. The CDR3 is CASSKDVGRPQHF. In DNA, the CDR3 is TGTGCCAGCAGCAAGGATGTGGGCAGGCCCCAGCATTTT.

This clone was recorded a few times. The rearrangement joins TRBV24-1 to TRBJ2-6; 8 bases are a match to TRBD1. Trimming cost V 4 bases and J 0 bases; bases outside gene matches: 7. CDR1 and CDR2 (germline): KGHDR, SFDVKD. The CDR3 covers 18 residues. The CDR3 bases are TGTGCCACCAGTGAGTCCGGGACAGGTATCTCTGGGGCCAACGTCCTGACTTTC. It codes for CATSESGTGISGANVLTF.

The chain has TRBV14 and TRBJ2-2, with D possibly being TRBD1 or TRBD2 (5 bases each). Per the germline V gene, CDR1 is SGHDN and CDR2 is FVKESK. This CDR3 has 15 residues. Trimming shortened V by 5 bases and J by 7 bases, and 17 bases separated the two germline ends. As DNA, the CDR3 is TGTGCCAGCAGCTTTATACCGGGGACGGTCGGGGAGCTGTTTTTT. This codes for CASSFIPGTVGELFF.

V and J are TRBV5-1 and TRBJ1-2; 12 nucleotides match TRBD1. V lost 4 bases, J lost 4 bases, and 11 bases stayed unmatched. From germline, CDR1 is SGHRS and CDR2 YFSETQ. CDR3 length: 17 residues. This chain's CDR3 is CASSHLNKGQGAYGYTF. CDR3 coding DNA: TGCGCCAGCAGCCATCTAAACAAGGGACAGGGGGCCTATGGCTACACCTTC.

The chain carries TRBV7-8 and TRBJ1-1, with TRBD1 matching over 9 bases. The germline CDR1 and CDR2 sequences are SGHVS and FQNEAQ. Trimming took 0 bases from V and 4 from J; bases not matched to a gene: 6. This CDR3 region has 16 residues. The CDR3, as DNA: TGTGCCAGCAGCTTAGCGTCAACAGGGGGCTTCACTGAAGCTTTCTTT. Amino acids: CASSLASTGGFTEAFF.

V and J are TRBV28 and TRBJ2-5, with 8 bases that match TRBD1. Looked up from germline, CDR1 is MDHEN and CDR2 is SYDVKM. CDR3 length: 14 amino acids. V shed 11 bases, J shed 3 bases, and the junction held 11 bases outside the gene matches. The CDR3 DNA is TGTGCCGGTCGAGGGGCAGGGGGCGAAGAGACCCAGTACTTC. Translated: CAGRGAGGEETQYF.

This chain connects TRBV11-2 to TRBJ1-1, with D possibly being TRBD1 (6 bases). The CDR3 is made up of 17 amino acids. Germline V gene sequence: CDR1 SGHAT, CDR2 FQNNGV. Trimming removed 5 bases from V and 0 bases from J, with 19 bases in between. The CDR3: CASSGLNRDYMNTEAFF. The CDR3 DNA reads as TGTGCCAGCAGCGGCCTGAACAGGGATTACATGAACACTGAAGCTTTCTTT.

The J gene is TRBJ2-2, the V gene TRBV5-7; no clear D. TRBV5-7 is an open reading frame whose function is uncertain. The CDR3 totals 15 residues. V was shortened by 4 bases and J by 0 bases, with 10 bases between the two germline ends. The CDR3 loop reads CASSPWTANTGELFF. In DNA form, the CDR3 reads TGTGCCAGCAGCCCGTGGACCGCGAACACCGGGGAGCTGTTTTTT.

J is TRBJ2-7 and V is TRBV4-1; TRBD2 agrees at 15 bases. Germline loops: CDR1 MGHRA, CDR2 YSYEKL. V lost 0 bases to trimming and J lost 1 base; unmatched junction nucleotides: 4. The CDR3 runs 18 residues. CDR3 in DNA: TGCGCCAGCAGCCAAGAATGGGGACTAGCGGGGGGTTCCTACGAGCAGTACGTC. It codes for CASSQEWGLAGGSYEQYV.

This chain uses TRBV6-5 with TRBJ1-4; TRBD1 might be the D (5 bases). Per the germline V gene, CDR1 is MNHEY and CDR2 is SVGAGI. V dropped 5 bases and J dropped 9 bases, with 19 bases sitting between them. This CDR3 spans 15 amino acids. Here the CDR3 reads CASSPTGPLSQKLFF. The DNA for the CDR3 is TGTGCCAGCAGTCCCACAGGACCCTTAAGCCAAAAACTGTTTTTT.

V is TRBV4-3 and J is TRBJ2-6; unclear D gene. The CDR3 length is 19 residues. Trimming stripped 0 bases from V and 0 bases from J, with 15 bases between. The V gene's germline CDR1 is LGHNA and CDR2 YSLEER. CDR3 region: CASSQDRVGLYSGANVLTF. Here the CDR3 DNA reads TGCGCCAGCAGCCAAGATCGGGTCGGCCTTTACTCTGGGGCCAACGTCCTGACTTTC.

The chain has TRBV6-5 and TRBJ1-6, with a possible D match to TRBD1 (5 bases). The CDR3 length is 14 residues. CDR1 MNHEY and CDR2 SVGAGI come from the germline V gene. The V gene lost 7 bases and the J gene lost 7 bases, with 14 bases spanning the gap. DNA for the CDR3: TGTGCCAGCACCCAGGGCCCTTGGAATTCACCCCTCCACTTT. Protein product: CASTQGPWNSPLHF.

This chain joins TRBV6-4 and TRBJ2-1; TRBD1 agrees at 8 bases. Per the germline V gene, CDR1 is MRHNA and CDR2 is SNTAGT. CDR3 length equals 20 residues. J gave up 4 bases and V 6 bases, and 23 bases lay outside the gene matches. The CDR3 DNA is TGTGCCAGCAGGGGCCCGGGACAGGCCCTTATTCCCTTACTTTACAATGAGCAGTTCTTC. Its translation: CASRGPGQALIPLLYNEQFF.

The chain is built from TRBV4-1 and TRBJ1-4; D is unresolved. This CDR3 is built from 16 residues. From germline, CDR1 is MGHRA and CDR2 YSYEKL. Trimming removed 0 bases at V and 0 bases at J, with 8 bases between. This CDR3 is CASSQDAEATNEKLFF. The CDR3 bases are TGCGCCAGCAGCCAAGATGCAGAAGCAACTAATGAAAAACTGTTTTTT.

This clone was counted a single time. The V call is TRBV11-2, the J call TRBJ1-2; no clear D. The CDR3 runs 16 residues. The V and J ends lost 1 base and 4 bases respectively, with 16 bases between them. Germline V gene sequence: CDR1 SGHAT, CDR2 FQNNGV. DNA of the CDR3: TGTGCCAGCAGCTTAGCTAGAGTAGGCGAATTCTATGGCTACACCTTC. This codes for CASSLARVGEFYGYTF. The full variable domain, rest sourced from reference TRBV11-2 and TRBJ1-2, is EAGVAQSPRYKIIEKRQSVAFWCNPISGHATLYWYQQILGQGPKLLIQFQNNGVVDDSQLPKDRFSAERLKGVDSTLKIQPAKLEDSAVYLCASSLARVGEFYGYTFGSGTRLTVV.